This TCR beta chain appears in the sequencing data of a study of blood T cell repertoires in COVID-19 (TCRdb year 2020). Study-level background: Samples covering the acute and convalescent phases of COVID-19 were provided by collaborators in the United States, Italy and Spain. The material from the prospective study consisted of cDNA or gDNA derived from T cells, B-cell-depleted T cells, or PBMCs. Subjects who had been exposed to COVID-19, were actively infected with it, or had recovered from it provided the deeply sampled blood TCRbeta repertoires that made up the dataset. The repertoires were released in a freely available public database meant as a resource for research on the immune response to SARS-CoV-2. The samples were drawn from the first 160 participants of the ongoing ImmuneRACE study and from about 1,200 subjects provided by 6 global collaborators. Sample metadata almost always included a de-identified subject ID, COVID-19 status, age in years and sex. HLA class I and class II types, where available, came from metadata supplied by the sample provider rather than from assay-based typing. General study outcomes and caveats: The quantity of clinical and demographic metadata differed by source and by participant and was supplied without curation.

The immunoSEQ Assay, a bias-controlled multiplex PCR, was used to amplify TCRbeta CDR3 regions from genomic DNA. The study's processing was this. The number of nucleated cells in each sample was estimated by amplification of reference gene primers within the assay. Sequence reads were collapsed and filtered to measure the absolute abundance of every unique TCRbeta CDR3 rearrangement. For each sample, productive Simpson clonality was calculated by taking the square root of Simpson's diversity index across productive rearrangements. Held by TCRdb, this immuneACCESS table contains in-frame sequences only and omits some clones. Under half of the omission traces to an unresolved V gene where checked; the cause of the rest is unknown. From that table come the V and J calls and clone size; the DNA was used to work out D and trimming. The sample profile shows a few hundred thousand clones; more than 70% of them were found once. The top ten clonotypes cover about 1.1% of the sample.

For this clone: Its antigen specificity is not known. One base away there is no much larger clone; base qualities are not given.

Participants in the prospective study were enrolled through a virtual design, were aged about 18 to 89 years, and lived in 24 United States geographic areas. Cohort assignment in the prospective study relied on participant-reported clinical history from a screening survey and a study questionnaire. Recovered participants in ImmuneRACE Cohort 3 were defined as having two consecutive negative NP/OP PCR tests, clearance from a healthcare professional, or resolution of symptoms. In the prospective study, mobile phlebotomists collected whole blood, serum and a nasopharyngeal or oropharyngeal swab from each participant. Participants in the prospective study had the option to provide additional blood draws and questionnaires over a 2-month period. Prospective study blood samples were shipped either frozen or at room temperature before DNA extraction. At the junction V is shortened by 4 bases and J by 6 bases; bases outside the gene matches: 8. From a lookup of the germline V gene (reference sequence), CDR1 and CDR2 are GTSNPN and SVGIG. From the cysteine up to the phenylalanine, the CDR3 has a length of 14 residues. The read is trimmed to its CDR3 DNA, 42 bases read in frame from base 1.

This TCR was sampled from a young woman who had recovered from COVID-19. The specimen was PBMCs or T cells enriched from blood (not recorded which). Rearrangement joined TRBV30 to TRBJ1-2; TRBD1 matches 10 bases in the middle. The sequenced DNA: TGTGCCTGGACCCCTCCGACAGGGGGCAATGGCTACACCTTC. It translates as CAWTPPTGGNGYTF.